This is a list of T cell receptor beta chains from one sample in a study of tumor-infiltrating lymphocytes in primary liver carcinoma. MiXCR, applied by TCRdb to the multiplex PCR reads, yields one record per CDR3 protein. Of about 130,000 distinct CDR3 sequences detected, 50% to 80% appear once; the ten largest clones hold less than 10%. The sample consisted of liver tumor tissue from sampling region 3. The source is an older woman with primary liver carcinoma and hepatitis B virus infection. Each CDR3 is given with its conserved first and last residue. D genes are given only for firm matches. For some rows the clone size is stated as once, few or many, or as a class when expanded; others skip it.

D gene	clone size	V gene	J gene	CDR3 DNA	CDR3 protein
.	.	TRBV11-2	TRBJ2-2	TGTGCCAGCAGCCCAGTAGGCAGGGGACTTGTCACAGGGGAGTTGCTTTTT	CASSPVGRGLVTGELLF
.	.	TRBV11-2	TRBJ2-5	TGTGCAAGAAGCCACCTAGGGGAGACCCAGTACTTC	CARSHLGETQYF
TRBD1	.	TRBV11-2	TRBJ2-1	TGTACCAGCAGGTCGGGACAGGGAGTATACGATGAACAGTTCTTC	CTSRSGQGVYDEQFF
TRBD2	.	TRBV28	TRBJ2-2	TGTGCCAGCAGGGGGGGGGAGACGGGGAACACCGGGGAGCTGTTTTTT	CASRGGETGNTGELFF
.	once	TRBV10-2	TRBJ1-5	TGCGCCAGCAGTGAGTCGTTGCCCGAACGGGGTCGGACCCAGCATTTT	CASSESLPERGRTQHF
.	.	TRBV11-2	TRBJ2-7	TGTGCCAGCAGCTGGACGGAACAGCCATACGAGCAGCACTTC	CASSWTEQPYEQHF
.	.	TRBV29-1	TRBJ2-5	TGCAGCGTTGGGATGGGGGGGCCCCCAGAGACCCAGTACTTC	CSVGMGGPPETQYF
.	.	TRBV28	TRBJ2-7	TGTGCCAGCAGTCCGGGTTGGAAGGAGCAGTACTTC	CASSPGWKEQYF
TRBD1	many	TRBV28	TRBJ2-7	TGTGCCAGCGCCCGACAGGGCACCTACGAGCAGTACTTC	CASARQGTYEQYF
.	few	TRBV12-3/TRBV12-4	TRBJ1-5	TGTGTCAGCAGTCCGACACGCAATAGCAATCAGCCCCAGCATTTT	CVSSPTRNSNQPQHF
.	.	TRBV29-1	TRBJ2-7	TGCAACGTTGAATCCGGTAATCCTCCCTACGAGCAGTACTTC	CNVESGNPPYEQYF
.	.	TRBV11-2	TRBJ1-2	TGTGCCAGCATCTTAGATGTGGTCCAGGGATACGGCTACACCTTC	CASILDVVQGYGYTF
TRBD2	.	TRBV6-4	TRBJ2-1	TGTGCCAGCCGTGGGACTAGCGGGAATGAGCAGTTCTTC	CASRGTSGNEQFF
.	.	TRBV28	TRBJ1-1	TGTGCCAGCAGTCTCATAGGGACGGGCGCTTTCTTT	CASSLIGTGAFF
.	few	TRBV28	TRBJ2-5	TGTGCCAGCACCTCCGGCGCCCCGGGGACCCAGTACTTC	CASTSGAPGTQYF
.	many	TRBV12-3/TRBV12-4	TRBJ1-6	TGTGCCAGCAGTTCTACAGGCGGCTACTCACCCCTCCACTTT	CASSSTGGYSPLHF
.	many	TRBV6-5	TRBJ2-1	TGTGCCAGCAGTGCCCGGACACTATACTCCTACAATGAGCAGTTCTTC	CASSARTLYSYNEQFF